This TCR beta chain was sequenced in a study of cytomegalovirus exposure and HLA in healthy donors. Findings and limits, study-wide: Among TCR beta chains, those listed as cytomegalovirus-associated numbered under 200.

This clone was picked up a small number of times. Its specificity is not known. One end of the junction varies from germline; a read error may be responsible. PCR primers comprised 60 Vbeta and 13 Jbeta primers. Using immunoSEQ multiplex PCR, the repertoire was profiled, and TCRdb retains in-frame clones only, with some absent. The data show some 150,000 clones, more than 75% seen once. This CDR3 is built from 13 residues. From germline, CDR1 is LNHDA and CDR2 SQIVND (reference sequence). This receptor was identified in a man younger than 35 in good health and CMV-seropositive. What was sequenced was PBMCs. The chain couples TRBV19 to TRBJ1-3; possible D gene TRBD1, 5 bases. In DNA form, the CDR3 reads TGCGCTGCTTGGACCCAGGGCGGAAACACCATATATTTT. Translated: CAAWTQGGNTIYF.